This T cell receptor beta chain was identified in a study of T cells in narcolepsy. Losses at the gene ends were 5 bases for V and 9 bases for J; bases not matched to a gene: 6. Germline CDR1 and CDR2: MGHDK and SYGVNS. This CDR3 comprises 14 residues. TCRdb's table, derived via immunoSEQ multiplex PCR, lists solely in-frame clones and lacks some. This sample carries 15,000 to 20,000 clones, around 70% of them seen once, and the ten largest clones take 14% to 15%. The sample was CD45RA- memory CD8+ T cells from PBMCs. The V call is TRBV25-1, the J call TRBJ1-4, with 10 bases aligning to TRBD1. The TCR originated in a human donor with narcolepsy. CDR3 amino acids: CASSPRTGGQKLFF. DNA for the CDR3: TGTGCCAGCAGTCCAAGGACAGGGGGTCAAAAACTGTTTTTT.